This TCR beta chain was captured by sequencing in a study of blood T cell repertoires in COVID-19. Trimming pared 1 base from V and 1 base from J, leaving 13 bases between. CDR1 and CDR2 from the germline V gene are LGHNA and YNFKEQ. The CDR3 runs to 16 residues. TCRdb keeps only in-frame clones here, not all; method: immunoSEQ multiplex PCR. The sample lists about 140,000 clones, 70% to 85% occurring once. The V and J genes are TRBV4-2 and TRBJ1-1, with D perhaps matching TRBD1 (6 bases). This clonotype was sampled from a man between 60 and 75 years old with acute or convalescent COVID-19. Sequencing input: peripheral blood. The CDR3 bases are TGTGCCAGCAGCCAAGGACAGGTAAGCCAGAACACTGAAGCTTTCTTT. The encoded protein is CASSQGQVSQNTEAFF.